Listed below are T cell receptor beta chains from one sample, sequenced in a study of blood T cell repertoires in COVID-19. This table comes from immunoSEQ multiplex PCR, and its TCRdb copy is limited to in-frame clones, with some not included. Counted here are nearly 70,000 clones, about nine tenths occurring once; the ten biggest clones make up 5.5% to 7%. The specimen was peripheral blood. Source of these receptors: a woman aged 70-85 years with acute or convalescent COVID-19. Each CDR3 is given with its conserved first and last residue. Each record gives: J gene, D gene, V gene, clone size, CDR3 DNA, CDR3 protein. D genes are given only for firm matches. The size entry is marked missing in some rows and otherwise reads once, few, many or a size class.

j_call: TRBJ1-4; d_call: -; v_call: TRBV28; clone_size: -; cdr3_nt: TGTGCCAGCAGTTCCTCCCCCCACAGCCTGCTATTTGAAAAACTGTTTTTT; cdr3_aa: CASSSSPHSLLFEKLFF
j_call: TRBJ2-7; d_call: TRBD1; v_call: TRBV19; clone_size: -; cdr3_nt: TGTGCCAGTAGTATTTTTACAGGGGAGTCCTACGAGCAGTACTTC; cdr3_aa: CASSIFTGESYEQYF
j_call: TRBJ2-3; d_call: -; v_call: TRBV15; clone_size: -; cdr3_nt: TGTGCCACCAGCATTTATCGAGCGGTCACAGATACGCAGTATTTT; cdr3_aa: CATSIYRAVTDTQYF
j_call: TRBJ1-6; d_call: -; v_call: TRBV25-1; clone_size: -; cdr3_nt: TGTGCCAGCAGGAGGGCAGCTTACGTCAGGAATTCACCCCTCCACTTT; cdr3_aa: CASRRAAYVRNSPLHF
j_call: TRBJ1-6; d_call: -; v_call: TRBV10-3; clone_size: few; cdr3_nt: TGTGCCACCCGGGGGGGAAGTTCCGGGAGCTCCTATAATTCACCCCTCCACTTT; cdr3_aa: CATRGGSSGSSYNSPLHF
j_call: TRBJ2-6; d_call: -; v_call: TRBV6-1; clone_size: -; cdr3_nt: TGTGCCAGCAATGAAGGGAGCGGGGCCAACGTCCTGACTTTC; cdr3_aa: CASNEGSGANVLTF
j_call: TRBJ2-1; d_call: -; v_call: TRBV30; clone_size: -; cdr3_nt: TGTGCCTGGAGTCCGAGCTCCTACAATGAGCAGTTCTTC; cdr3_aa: CAWSPSSYNEQFF
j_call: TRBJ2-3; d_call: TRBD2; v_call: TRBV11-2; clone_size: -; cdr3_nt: TGTGCCAGCAGCTTTATGCCGGGGGGAGTAGGGCAAGATACGCAGTATTTT; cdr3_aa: CASSFMPGGVGQDTQYF
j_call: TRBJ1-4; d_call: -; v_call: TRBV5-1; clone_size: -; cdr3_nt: TGCGCCAGCAGCCCCGGGAGTTCTAATGAAAAACTGTTTTTT; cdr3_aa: CASSPGSSNEKLFF
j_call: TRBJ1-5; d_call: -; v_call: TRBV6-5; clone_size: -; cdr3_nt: TGTGCCAGCAGTCCGACGGGAGTCCAGGGGCCCCAGCATTTT; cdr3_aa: CASSPTGVQGPQHF
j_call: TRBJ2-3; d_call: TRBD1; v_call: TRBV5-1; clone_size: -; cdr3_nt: TGCGCCAGCAGCCCGGGACAGGGTTTTGCAGATACGCAGTATTTT; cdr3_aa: CASSPGQGFADTQYF
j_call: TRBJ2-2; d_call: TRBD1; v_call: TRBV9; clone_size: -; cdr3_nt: TGTGCCAGCAGCGTAGGGGACAGGGGTAACACCGGGGAGCTGTTTTTT; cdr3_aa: CASSVGDRGNTGELFF
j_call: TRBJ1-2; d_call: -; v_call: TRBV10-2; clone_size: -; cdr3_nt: TGCGCCAGCAGCGACAGCTATGGCTACACCTTC; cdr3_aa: CASSDSYGYTF
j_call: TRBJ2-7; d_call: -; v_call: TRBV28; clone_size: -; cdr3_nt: TGTGCCAGCAGTCCACTAGTGAGTGAGCAGTACTTC; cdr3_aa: CASSPLVSEQYF
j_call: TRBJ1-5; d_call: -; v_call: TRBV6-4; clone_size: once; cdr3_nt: TGTGCCAGCAGTGACCCAGACACACGCAATCAGCCCCAGCATTTT; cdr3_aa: CASSDPDTRNQPQHF
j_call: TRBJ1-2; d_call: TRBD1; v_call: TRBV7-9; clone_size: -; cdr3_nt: TGTGCCAGCAGCTTTTTGACAGGGGGCTATGGCTACACCTTC; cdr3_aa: CASSFLTGGYGYTF
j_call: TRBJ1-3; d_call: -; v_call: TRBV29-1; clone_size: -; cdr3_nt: TGCAGCGTTGAAGATCCCGGGTTCTCTGGAAACACCATATATTTT; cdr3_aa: CSVEDPGFSGNTIYF
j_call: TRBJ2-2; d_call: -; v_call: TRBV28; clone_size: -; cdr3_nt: TGTGCCAGCGGCCTGTTCGGGGAGCTGTTTTTT; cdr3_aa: CASGLFGELFF
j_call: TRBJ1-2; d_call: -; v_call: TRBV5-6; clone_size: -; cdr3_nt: TGTGCCAGCAGCTTGAACCGAGGGGGCTACACCTTC; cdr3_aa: CASSLNRGGYTF
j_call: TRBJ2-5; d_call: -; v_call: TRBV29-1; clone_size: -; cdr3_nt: TGCAGCGTTGAGCCAGACCAAGAGACCCAGTACTTC; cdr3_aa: CSVEPDQETQYF
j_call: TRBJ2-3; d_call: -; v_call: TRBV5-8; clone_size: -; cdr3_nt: TGTGCCAGCAGCTTATACACAGGGGGGGGCACAGATACGCAGTATTTT; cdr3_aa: CASSLYTGGGTDTQYF
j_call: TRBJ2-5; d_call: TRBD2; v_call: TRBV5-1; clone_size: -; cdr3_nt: TGCGCCAGCAGACCGGGACTAGCGGGCCATAAGGGCGAGACCCAGTACTTC; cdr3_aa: CASRPGLAGHKGETQYF
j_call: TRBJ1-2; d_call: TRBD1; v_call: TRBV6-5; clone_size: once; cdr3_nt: TGTGCCAGCAGTTACCGGGACAGAGACTATGGCTACACCTTC; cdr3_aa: CASSYRDRDYGYTF
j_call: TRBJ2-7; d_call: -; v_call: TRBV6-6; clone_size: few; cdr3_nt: TGTGCCAGCAGTCCTTTAACCTACGAGCAGTACTTC; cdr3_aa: CASSPLTYEQYF
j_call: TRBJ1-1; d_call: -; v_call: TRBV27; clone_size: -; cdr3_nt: TGTGCCAGCGCACGGGCCCAAGGGGGAGCTTTCTTT; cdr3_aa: CASARAQGGAFF
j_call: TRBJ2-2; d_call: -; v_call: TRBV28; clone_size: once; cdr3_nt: TGTGCCAGCAGTACCTCGGGGGTATCGAACACCGGGGAGCTGTTTTTT; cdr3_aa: CASSTSGVSNTGELFF
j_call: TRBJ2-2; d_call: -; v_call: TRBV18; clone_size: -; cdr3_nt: TGTGCCAGCTCACCAAACGTCATAGCGAACACCGGGGAGCTGTTTTTT; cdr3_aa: CASSPNVIANTGELFF
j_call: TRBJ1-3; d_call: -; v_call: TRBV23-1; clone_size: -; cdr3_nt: TGCGCCAGCAGTCAATCCGGGGGGGCGGGCGGAAACACCATATATTTT; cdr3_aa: CASSQSGGAGGNTIYF
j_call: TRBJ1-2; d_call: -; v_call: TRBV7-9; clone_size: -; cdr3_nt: TGTGCCAGCAGCGCCAACCATCCGACTGCTAACTATGGCTACACCTTC; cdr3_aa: CASSANHPTANYGYTF
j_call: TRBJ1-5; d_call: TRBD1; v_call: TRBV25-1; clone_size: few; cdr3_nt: TGTGCCAGCAGTGAACCGGGACAGGTTCAGCCCCAGCATTTT; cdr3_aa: CASSEPGQVQPQHF
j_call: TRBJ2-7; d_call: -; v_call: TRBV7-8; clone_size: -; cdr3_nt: TGTGCCAGCAGCCGGGGGCAAGTCTACGAGCAGTACTTC; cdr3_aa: CASSRGQVYEQYF
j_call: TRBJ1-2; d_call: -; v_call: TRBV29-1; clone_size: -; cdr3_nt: TGCGGCGCAGGGGCAGGCCTATATGGCTACACCTTC; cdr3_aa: CGAGAGLYGYTF
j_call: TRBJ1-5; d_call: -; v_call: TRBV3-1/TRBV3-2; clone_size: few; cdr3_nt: TGTGCCAGCAGCCAAGAAGGCGGCGGTGAAAGGCAGCCCCAGCATTTT; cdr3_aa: CASSQEGGGERQPQHF
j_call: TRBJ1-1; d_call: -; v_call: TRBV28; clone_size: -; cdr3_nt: TGTGCCAGCAGTCTCCACGGACTCATGAACACTGAAGCTTTCTTT; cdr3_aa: CASSLHGLMNTEAFF
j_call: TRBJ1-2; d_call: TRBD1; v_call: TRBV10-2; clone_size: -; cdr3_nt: TGCGCCAGCAGGGGGACAGGGCGTACTAACTATGGCTACACCTTC; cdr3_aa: CASRGTGRTNYGYTF
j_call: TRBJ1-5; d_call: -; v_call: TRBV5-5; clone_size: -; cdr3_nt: TGTGCCAGCAGCTCTTCTCCCAGCAATCAGCCCCAGCATTTT; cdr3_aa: CASSSSPSNQPQHF
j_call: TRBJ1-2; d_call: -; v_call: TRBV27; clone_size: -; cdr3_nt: TGTGCCAGCAGTTCGGGGGGAGTGCATGGCTACACCTTC; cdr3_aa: CASSSGGVHGYTF
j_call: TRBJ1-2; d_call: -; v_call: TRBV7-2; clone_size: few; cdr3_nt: TGTGCCAGCAGCTGGGGGGGGTCCCACTATGGCTACACCTTC; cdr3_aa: CASSWGGSHYGYTF
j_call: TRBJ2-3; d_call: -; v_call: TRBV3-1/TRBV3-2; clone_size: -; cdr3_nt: TGTGCCAGCAGCCAAGTGGGAGTGGGCACAGATACGCAGTATTTT; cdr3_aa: CASSQVGVGTDTQYF
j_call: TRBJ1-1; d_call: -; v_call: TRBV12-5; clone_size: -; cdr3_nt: TGTGCTAGTGCCTTGGGGAGAGCTGAAGCTTTCTTT; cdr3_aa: CASALGRAEAFF